This T cell receptor (beta chain) was captured in a study of identical twins. Study findings and constraints: It was out-of-frame TCR alpha sharing in monozygotic twins that models underestimated. Cord blood beta clonotypes present at high abundance carried fewer insertions; no such pattern appeared in memory repertoires.

The V end was cut by 3 bases, the J end by 2 bases, with 10 bases between. The germline V gene encodes CDR1 WSHSY and CDR2 SAAADI. This CDR3 contains 14 residues. Template switching supplied a universal primer site; unique molecular identifiers were carried on the cDNA. TCRdb reprocessed the 5' RACE reads with MiXCR, giving one entry per CDR3 protein. The sample includes 500,000 to 700,000 distinct CDR3 sequences, about 7% of them seen just once. This clonotype was seen many times. Its cognate antigen is unknown. These same records also appear under a second study, on yellow fever vaccine responses in identical twins.

The chain combines TRBV10-2 with TRBJ2-5; a possible D gene is TRBD1 (6 bases). The TCR sequence derives from a woman younger than 35 in good health. Sequenced input: PBMCs. The CDR3 DNA follows: TGCGCCAGCAGTGACAGGGACAAGCAAGAGACCCAGTACTTC. Protein sequence: CASSDRDKQETQYF.